This T cell receptor beta chain was recovered during a study of blood T cell repertoires in COVID-19. For the study at large: Sites in the United States, Italy and Spain provided acute and convalescent COVID-19 samples.

Authors' processing steps: Amplification of reference gene primers was used by the study to estimate nucleated cell counts. Clones were read by immunoSEQ multiplex PCR, and TCRdb kept only the in-frame ones, dropping some. Clonal size and the V and J genes are those of that table, whereas D and trimming came from the DNA. This sample carries 90,000 to 100,000 clones, approximately 72% of them seen once, and the ten largest clones take roughly a quarter. This CDR3 contains 15 residues. The V gene end was trimmed by 1 base and the J gene end by 8 bases; junction bases not matched to a gene: 4. Germline V gene lookup returns CDR1 LNHNV and CDR2 YYDKDF (reference sequence).

Sequenced material: peripheral blood. This receptor was taken from a man in his 70s with acute or convalescent COVID-19. The chain is built from TRBV15 and TRBJ2-1, with 11 nucleotides matching TRBD2. The CDR3 loop is CATSRGTSGRDEQFF. As DNA, the CDR3 is TGTGCCACCAGCAGAGGCACTAGCGGGAGAGATGAGCAGTTCTTC.